This T cell receptor beta chain was sequenced in a study of identical twins. MiXCR, run by TCRdb on the 5' RACE reads, gives a single entry per CDR3 protein. This table holds 700,000 or so distinct CDR3 sequences, approximately 21% found once. The CDR3 length is 13 residues. CDR1 MNHNS and CDR2 SASEGT come from the germline V gene. Trimming left V 9 bases short and J 0 bases short, with 11 bases between. The sample also formed part of further work on T cells expressing NK-cell markers.

V and J are TRBV6-1 and TRBJ1-2; D is unclear. This sequence was found in a woman aged 18-29 years in good health. The sequencing input was PBMCs. The CDR3 nucleotides read TGTGCCAGTAGGGTGGAGACTAACTATGGCTACACCTTC. It is translated as CASRVETNYGYTF.